The clone carrying this T cell receptor (beta chain) came up many times. Its antigen is unknown. This sample was included in a study of identical twins. Study conclusions and caveats: Out-of-frame TCR alpha sharing observed in monozygotic twins exceeded model estimates. Its conclusions, products of cross-sectional statistical analysis, did not come from following the same donors.

CDR3 length equals 10 residues. CDR1 is MNHNS, CDR2 SASEGT, per germline. V lost 8 bases to trimming and J lost 10 bases, with 11 bases between them. Template switching supplied a universal primer site; unique molecular identifiers were carried on the cDNA. TCRdb independently ran MiXCR on the 5' RACE reads; one entry per CDR3 protein. The repertoire holds 280,000 or so distinct CDR3 sequences, less than 9% seen once, with around 2.1% in the top ten. These data were likewise used in another study, on yellow fever vaccine responses in identical twins. That work adds: Vaccine T cell responses of twins reportedly seemed partly convergent and partly personalized.

This sequence was found in a woman aged 18-29 years in good health. V usage is TRBV6-1 and J usage is TRBJ1-2; TRBD1 is a possible D gene (6 bases). Sequenced: memory (CD45RO+) T cells sorted from blood. The CDR3 DNA reads TGTGCCAGCGAGGACAGAGCCTACACCTTC. This codes for CASEDRAYTF.